Only one count was recorded for the clone carrying this TCR beta chain. Antigen unknown. These data belong to a study of T cell responses to AZD1222 COVID-19 vaccine. Study-wide results and caveats: Donors, mostly white British, included more females; clonal diversity was possibly underestimated. Just a handful of people given AZD1222 tested seropositive at baseline. Vaccination with two AZD1222 doses was followed by a rise in Spike-specific TCR breadth and depth.

Looked up from germline, CDR1 is GTSNPN and CDR2 is SVGIG (reference sequence). Trimming left V 5 bases short and J 8 bases short, with 18 bases between. CDR3 length: 13 amino acids. TCRdb's copy holds only in-frame clones and misses some; the assay was immunoSEQ multiplex PCR. The sample lists about 140,000 clones, about 90% seen once, with 5.5% to 6.5% in the top ten. The specimen was peripheral blood, collected on day 0 of AZD1222 vaccination. The V and J genes are TRBV30 and TRBJ1-2; unclear D gene. The source is an adult in good health. The DNA of the CDR3 is TGTGCCTGGCAGGTCAGGTCAGACAAAGGCTACACCTTC. It translates to CAWQVRSDKGYTF. The complete variable domain, with remaining parts taken from reference TRBV30 and TRBJ1-2, reads SQTIHQWPATLVQPVGSPLSLECTVEGTSNPNLYWYRQAAGRGLQLLFYSVGIGQISSEVPQNLSASRPQDRQFILSSKKLLLSDSGFYLCAWQVRSDKGYTFGSGTRLTVV.